This T cell receptor beta chain was sequenced in a study of cytomegalovirus exposure and HLA in healthy donors. Comment on this clone: The antigen is undetermined.

An approximately 130-subject validation cohort, separate from the 666-subject first cohort, supplied the donors. The assay was immunoSEQ multiplex PCR, and TCRdb's table has in-frame clones only and misses some. In the table there are about 54,000 clones, approximately 89% of which are singletons. This CDR3 region has 14 residues. The trim removed 4 bases at V and 5 bases at J, leaving 6 bases unmatched. The germline gives CDR1 SGHDT, CDR2 YYEEEE. Study-wide points: Researchers counted roughly 150 TCR beta chains as cytomegalovirus-associated.

The receptor comes from a woman aged 18-29 years in good health and CMV-seropositive. The chain combines TRBV5-6 with TRBJ2-3; 8 bases map to TRBD2. Input material: PBMCs. The CDR3 loop reads CASSGAGGKDTQYF. CDR3 sequence (DNA): TGTGCCAGCAGCGGTGCGGGGGGCAAAGATACGCAGTATTTT.